What follows describes a single T cell receptor (beta chain). Antigen unknown. The read ends 3 residues shy of where the CDR3 ends; the end is completed using the germline J gene. Using immunoSEQ multiplex PCR, the repertoire was profiled, and TCRdb retains in-frame clones only, with some absent. The table lists more than 20,000 clones, with no singletons. Blood came from CVID subjects not ill and not taking immunomodulatory or immunosuppressive medication. These data come from a study of T cell clonality in common variable immunodeficiency. Study-wide results and limits: CVID subjects had higher TCRbeta clonality than healthy controls, most marked in about a third. In common variable immunodeficiency, TCR beta chains reportedly carried fewer deletions and N-nucleotide insertions. Patient heterogeneity in the CVID cohort limited correlations between repertoire features and clinical complications.

Germline loops: CDR1 MNHEY, CDR2 SVGEGT. CDR3 length equals 14 residues. Deletions cut 5 bases from V and 1 base from J, with 12 bases between. This sequence joins TRBV6-2 or TRBV6-3 and TRBJ2-7, with a possible D match to TRBD2 (7 bases). The sample comprised peripheral blood mononuclear cells. The clonotype was recovered from a human donor with common variable immunodeficiency. The sequenced CDR3 bases are TGTGCCAGCAGTCGAGAGGGGGGGTCCTACGAG. It translates to CASSREGGSYE. The CDR3 in full is CASSREGGSYEQYF.